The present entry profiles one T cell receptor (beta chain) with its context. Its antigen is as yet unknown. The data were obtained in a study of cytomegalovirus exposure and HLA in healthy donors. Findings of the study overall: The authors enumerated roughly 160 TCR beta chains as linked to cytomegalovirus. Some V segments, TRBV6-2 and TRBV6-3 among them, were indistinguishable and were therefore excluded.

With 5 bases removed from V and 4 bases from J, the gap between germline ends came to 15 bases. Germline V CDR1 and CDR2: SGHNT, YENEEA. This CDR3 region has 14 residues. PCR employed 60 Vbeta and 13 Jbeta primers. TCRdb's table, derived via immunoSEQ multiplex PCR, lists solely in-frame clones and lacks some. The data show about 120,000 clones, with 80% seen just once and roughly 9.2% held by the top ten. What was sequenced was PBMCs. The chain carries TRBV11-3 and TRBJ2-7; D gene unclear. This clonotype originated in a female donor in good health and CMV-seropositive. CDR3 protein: CASSHFSKPYEQYF. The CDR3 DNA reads TGTGCCAGCAGCCATTTTTCAAAGCCGTACGAGCAGTACTTC.